Listed below are T cell receptor beta chains from one sample, sequenced in a study of post-analysis software for immune sequencing data. One entry per CDR3 protein, called by TCRdb with MiXCR from the PCR reads. The sample contains about 620,000 distinct CDR3 sequences, around 40% of which appear only once. What was sequenced was blood. All receptors come from a girl under 18 with multiple sclerosis. CDR3s include the opening cysteine and the closing phenylalanine or tryptophan. A D gene is named only where the DNA matches it firmly. Rows may omit the clone size; those that give it use once, few, many or a size class.

size: few
V: TRBV24-1
D: .
J: TRBJ2-7
DNA: TGTGCCACCAGTGAGGCAGGCTACGAGCAGTACTTC
CDR3: CATSEAGYEQYF

size: .
V: TRBV20-1
D: TRBD1
J: TRBJ2-3
DNA: TGCAGTGCTAGGGCGGACAGGGCAGATACAGATACGCAGTATTTT
CDR3: CSARADRADTDTQYF

size: .
V: TRBV7-2
D: TRBD1
J: TRBJ2-7
DNA: TGTGCCTCCGGGTTAGGGACAGGGAGCTACGAGCAGTACTTC
CDR3: CASGLGTGSYEQYF

size: .
V: TRBV7-2
D: .
J: TRBJ2-1
DNA: TGTGCCAGCAGCTTAGACGGGAATTACAATGAGCAGTTCTTC
CDR3: CASSLDGNYNEQFF

size: once
V: TRBV7-9
D: TRBD1
J: TRBJ1-2
DNA: TGTGCCAGCAGCTCGGACAGGGGGCCGAGAGGAGGCTACACCTTC
CDR3: CASSSDRGPRGGYTF

size: .
V: TRBV20-1
D: .
J: TRBJ2-1
DNA: TGCAGTGCTAGAGACCCTGGAGGTAGCAGCTGGTCCTCCTACAATGAGCAGTTCTTC
CDR3: CSARDPGGSSWSSYNEQFF

size: few
V: TRBV20-1
D: .
J: TRBJ1-5
DNA: TGCAGTGCTAGAGCGCAGGAAGGCAATCAGCCCCAGCATTTT
CDR3: CSARAQEGNQPQHF

size: few
V: TRBV3-1
D: .
J: TRBJ2-1
DNA: TGTGCCAGCAGCCAAGATGCCCTTTCCTTGGACAACAGCTCCTACAATGAGCAGTTCTTC
CDR3: CASSQDALSLDNSSYNEQFF

size: .
V: TRBV4-1
D: TRBD1
J: TRBJ2-7
DNA: TGCGCCAGCAGCCAAGTAGGACAGGACGAGCAGTACTTC
CDR3: CASSQVGQDEQYF

size: few
V: TRBV10-3
D: .
J: TRBJ2-3
DNA: TGTGCCATCCTTGGTGCCCCCACAGATACGCAGTATTTT
CDR3: CAILGAPTDTQYF

size: .
V: TRBV12-3/TRBV12-4
D: .
J: TRBJ2-7
DNA: TGTGCCGGCAGTGAGACCGGCCGGGCGGACGAGCAGTACTTC
CDR3: CAGSETGRADEQYF

size: .
V: TRBV6-2/TRBV6-3
D: .
J: TRBJ2-1
DNA: TGTGCCAGCAGTTACGTCGGCTTACACAATGAGCAGTTCTTC
CDR3: CASSYVGLHNEQFF

size: .
V: TRBV4-2
D: .
J: TRBJ2-7
DNA: TGTGCCAGCAGCCCCCGAGCGGACTCCTACAATGAGCAGTACTTC
CDR3: CASSPRADSYNEQYF

size: .
V: TRBV3-1
D: TRBD1
J: TRBJ2-7
DNA: TGTGCCAGCAGCCAAAGCCGGACAGGGCAACGGGGAGAGCAGTACTTC
CDR3: CASSQSRTGQRGEQYF

size: .
V: TRBV5-1
D: .
J: TRBJ2-1
DNA: TGCGCCAGCAGCTTGGAGGTGGGATTTTACAATGAGCAGTTCTTC
CDR3: CASSLEVGFYNEQFF

size: .
V: TRBV3-1
D: .
J: TRBJ2-1
DNA: TGTGCCAGCAGCCAAGATGGGCACGGGGATGAGCAGTTCTTC
CDR3: CASSQDGHGDEQFF

size: few
V: TRBV20-1
D: .
J: TRBJ2-1
DNA: TGCAGTGCTAGAGATGGCTATACCGGCTACAATGAGCAGTTCTTC
CDR3: CSARDGYTGYNEQFF

size: few
V: TRBV12-3/TRBV12-4
D: .
J: TRBJ1-1
DNA: TGTGCCAGCGCAATAGTGAGGAACACTGAAGCTTTCTTT
CDR3: CASAIVRNTEAFF

size: few
V: TRBV3-1
D: TRBD2
J: TRBJ2-7
DNA: TGTGCCAGCAGCCTTAGCGGGGGGGTCATCGAGCTATACGAGCAGTACTTC
CDR3: CASSLSGGVIELYEQYF

size: .
V: TRBV20-1
D: TRBD1
J: TRBJ2-1
DNA: TGCAGTGCCCCCCGACAGGGGGGAAATGAGCAGTTCTTC
CDR3: CSAPRQGGNEQFF

size: .
V: TRBV12-3/TRBV12-4
D: .
J: TRBJ2-1
DNA: TGTGCCAGCAGTCTTCCAGTCGGCGGGGACTCCTACAATGAGCAGTTCTTC
CDR3: CASSLPVGGDSYNEQFF

size: .
V: TRBV12-3/TRBV12-4
D: TRBD2
J: TRBJ2-7
DNA: TGTGCCAGCAGTCTCGGACTAGCGGTGACCTACGAGCAGTACTTC
CDR3: CASSLGLAVTYEQYF

size: few
V: TRBV15
D: TRBD1
J: TRBJ1-5
DNA: TGTGCCACCGAGGGGTGGGGAACAGGGGCGGTGGGCAATCAGCCCCAGCATTTT
CDR3: CATEGWGTGAVGNQPQHF

size: once
V: TRBV5-6
D: .
J: TRBJ1-4
DNA: TGTGCCAGCAGCTTCTTCCAGGGCCCTAATGAAAAACTGTTTTTT
CDR3: CASSFFQGPNEKLFF

size: .
V: TRBV5-1
D: TRBD1
J: TRBJ2-1
DNA: TGCGCCAGCACTCTCCCAGAAGAACCGGGACAGGGGAGCAATGAGCAGTTCTTC
CDR3: CASTLPEEPGQGSNEQFF

size: .
V: TRBV7-9
D: TRBD2
J: TRBJ2-5
DNA: TGTGCCCAAACCCGGGGGGGCGAGGAGACCCAGTACTTC
CDR3: CAQTRGGEETQYF

size: .
V: TRBV5-6
D: .
J: TRBJ2-7
DNA: TGTGCCAACAGCCGGGACGGCTCCTACGAGCAGTACTTC
CDR3: CANSRDGSYEQYF

size: .
V: TRBV5-1
D: .
J: TRBJ2-2
DNA: TGCGCCAGCAGCCCAGTAGGAGGGAACACCGGGGAGCTGTTTTTT
CDR3: CASSPVGGNTGELFF

size: .
V: TRBV12-3/TRBV12-4
D: TRBD2
J: TRBJ2-4
DNA: TGTGCCAGCAGTTACTCTAGCGGGAGGTCGAACATTCAGTACTTC
CDR3: CASSYSSGRSNIQYF

size: .
V: TRBV7-8
D: .
J: TRBJ2-1
DNA: TGTGCCAGCAGCTCGACTGCCCGCGTAAGGGCCGGAGGGAATGAGCAGTTCTTC
CDR3: CASSSTARVRAGGNEQFF

size: .
V: TRBV20-1
D: .
J: TRBJ2-2
DNA: TGCAGTGCTAGGAACAGTCACACCGGGGAGCTGTTTTTT
CDR3: CSARNSHTGELFF

size: .
V: TRBV20-1
D: .
J: TRBJ1-6
DNA: TGCAGTGCTAGAGAGGAGATCCCAGATTCACCCCTCCACTTT
CDR3: CSAREEIPDSPLHF

size: .
V: TRBV5-1
D: TRBD1
J: TRBJ1-2
DNA: TGCGCCAGCGGCAACAGGGGTCTACTGAACTATGGCTACACCTTC
CDR3: CASGNRGLLNYGYTF

size: .
V: TRBV5-5
D: TRBD1
J: TRBJ2-5
DNA: TGTGCCAGCAGCGCGGCGTGGGACAGAGAGAAAGAGACCCGGTACTTC
CDR3: CASSAAWDREKETRYF

size: .
V: TRBV20-1
D: TRBD2
J: TRBJ2-7
DNA: TGCAGTGCTAGTGATCCGACTAGCGGGGCTTCCTACGAGCAGTACTTC
CDR3: CSASDPTSGASYEQYF

size: few
V: TRBV6-5
D: .
J: TRBJ2-7
DNA: TGTGCCAGCAGTTCCAGACTAGTGGGGGAGCAGTACTTC
CDR3: CASSSRLVGEQYF

size: .
V: TRBV10-3
D: .
J: TRBJ1-6
DNA: TGTGCCATCAGTGAGAGGACCGGATTGGACCTCCACTTT
CDR3: CAISERTGLDLHF

size: .
V: TRBV12-3/TRBV12-4
D: .
J: TRBJ2-3
DNA: TGTGCCAGCAGTTGGGGCGGGACCACAGATACGCAGTATTTT
CDR3: CASSWGGTTDTQYF

size: few
V: TRBV10-3
D: TRBD1
J: TRBJ2-1
DNA: TGTGCCGTTCGAGGACAGGGTCGGATGGATGAGCAGTTCTTC
CDR3: CAVRGQGRMDEQFF

size: once
V: TRBV15
D: TRBD1
J: TRBJ2-7
DNA: TGTGCCACCAGCAGAGACTTATCCCGGGACAGGGCACACCCCTACGAGCAGTACTTC
CDR3: CATSRDLSRDRAHPYEQYF

size: .
V: TRBV6-8
D: TRBD1
J: TRBJ1-1
DNA: TGTGCCAGCAGTTACGCGACGCGGGACAGGGACACTGAAGCTTTCTTT
CDR3: CASSYATRDRDTEAFF

size: .
V: TRBV7-8
D: TRBD2
J: TRBJ2-7
DNA: TGTGCCAGCACCCTACGGGAGGGGTCCTACGAGCAGTACTTC
CDR3: CASTLREGSYEQYF

size: .
V: TRBV5-1
D: .
J: TRBJ1-5
DNA: TGCGCCAGCAGCCGAGGGGAGGGAGGCAATCAGCCCCAGCATTTT
CDR3: CASSRGEGGNQPQHF

size: .
V: TRBV5-1
D: .
J: TRBJ2-7
DNA: TGCGCCAGCAGCTGGACCCAGTGGAGTGGCGAGCAGTACTTC
CDR3: CASSWTQWSGEQYF

size: .
V: TRBV6-6
D: .
J: TRBJ1-2
DNA: TGTGCCAGCAGTTACGAACCCGTCGGGGGTTCTCGCTATGGCTACACCTTC
CDR3: CASSYEPVGGSRYGYTF

size: few
V: TRBV7-6
D: TRBD1
J: TRBJ2-3
DNA: TGTGCCAGCAGCGCCGCGGGACAGGGAGGAGATACGCAGTATTTT
CDR3: CASSAAGQGGDTQYF

size: .
V: TRBV5-1
D: .
J: TRBJ2-3
DNA: TGCGCCAGCAGCTCTGGAGGGAACACAGATACGCAGTATTTT
CDR3: CASSSGGNTDTQYF

size: few
V: TRBV5-1
D: .
J: TRBJ2-5
DNA: TGCGCCAGCAGCCTACCCGAGGGGAGCGGCCAGTACTTC
CDR3: CASSLPEGSGQYF

size: .
V: TRBV5-1
D: .
J: TRBJ2-1
DNA: TGCGCCAGCAGCTTCCGGGACAAGAATGAGCAGTTCTTC
CDR3: CASSFRDKNEQFF

size: .
V: TRBV19
D: TRBD1
J: TRBJ2-1
DNA: TGTGCCAGTAGTATTGGACAGGTACAGTTCTTC
CDR3: CASSIGQVQFF

size: .
V: TRBV5-1
D: TRBD1
J: TRBJ1-1
DNA: TGCGCCAGCAGCATTTTCGGACAGGGTGACACTGAAGCTTTCTTT
CDR3: CASSIFGQGDTEAFF

size: .
V: TRBV7-9
D: .
J: TRBJ1-2
DNA: TGTGCCAGCAGCGCCACCGATGCGAGCTACACCTTC
CDR3: CASSATDASYTF

size: few
V: TRBV29-1
D: .
J: TRBJ1-2
DNA: TGCAGCGTTGAACAGAACTATGGCTACACCTTC
CDR3: CSVEQNYGYTF